The 19 T cell receptor beta chains reported below all come from one sample, sequenced in a study of beta chain features in type 1 diabetes. Findings of the study overall: Type 1 diabetes patients had moderately but significantly shorter TCRB CDR3s in all four CD4+ subsets.

For these TCRs, the target antigens are not known. Expressed TCRB transcripts were sequenced, since all the RNA that had been isolated was reverse transcribed. TCRdb keeps only in-frame clones here, not all; method: immunoSEQ multiplex PCR. Of some 350,000 clones listed, over 8.5% were seen once; the top ten hold around 0.66%. The material sequenced was central memory CD4+ T cells from blood. The receptors derive from a man aged 30-40 years with type 1 diabetes.

This clone came up a few times. The V and J genes are TRBV10-3 and TRBJ2-2; D unresolved. Trimming removed 6 bases from V and 3 bases from J, with 14 bases in between. The V gene's germline CDR1 is ENHRY and CDR2 SYGVKD. The CDR3 contains 15 residues. The CDR3 reads CAISTTNADTGELFF. CDR3 DNA sequence: TGTGCCATCAGCACGACCAATGCGGACACCGGGGAGCTGTTTTTT.

This clone turned up a few times. It is likely a read error, because the conserved phenylalanine at the end of the CDR3 is missing. V gene TRBV7-9 combines with J gene TRBJ2-2; 7 bases map to TRBD1. This CDR3 comprises 13 residues. Germline V CDR1 and CDR2: SEHNR, FQNEAQ (reference sequence). The V segment lost 6 bases and the J segment 4 bases; nucleotides outside the gene matches: 2. CDR3 sequence: CASSWDSTGELFL. Written as DNA, the CDR3 is TGTGCCAGCAGTTGGGACAGCACCGGGGAGCTGTTTCTT.

The J gene is TRBJ2-1, the V gene TRBV28, with TRBD2 matching 8 bases. Germline V gene sequence: CDR1 MDHEN, CDR2 SYDVKM. V lost 2 bases, J lost 0 bases, and 6 bases stayed unmatched. The length of the CDR3 is 17 residues. The CDR3 reads CASSLAGGLSSYNEQFF. The DNA of the CDR3 is TGTGCCAGCAGTTTAGCGGGGGGATTGAGCTCCTACAATGAGCAGTTCTTC.

The V call is TRBV27, the J call TRBJ2-7; 11 bases are shared with TRBD2. Germline values: CDR1 MNHEY, CDR2 SMNVEV (reference sequence). CDR3 length equals 17 residues. Trimming cost V 4 bases and J 7 bases; bases outside gene matches: 15. CDR3 in DNA: TGTGCCAGCAGTTCGACTCCGAAACTAGCGGGAGTAGGAGAGCAGTACTTC. Its protein is CASSSTPKLAGVGEQYF.

This clone has ten or more counts. V and J are TRBV7-7 and TRBJ2-5; D tentatively fits TRBD1 or TRBD2 (5 bases each). V lost 8 bases, J lost 5 bases, and 15 bases lay in between. The CDR3 spans 13 residues. Per germline, CDR1 SSHAT and CDR2 FNYEAQ (reference sequence). The CDR3 is CASGDGGRETQYF. The DNA of the CDR3 is TGTGCCAGCGGGGATGGGGGAAGGGAGACCCAGTACTTC.

The chain links TRBV7-2 to TRBJ2-2, with TRBD1 identical over 11 bases. Germline CDR1 SGHTA, CDR2 FQGNSA. CDR3 length equals 14 residues. The V and J ends lost 4 bases and 6 bases, in that order; junction bases with no gene match: 1. The CDR3 here is CASSSGQGAGELFF. The CDR3 DNA sequence: TGTGCCAGCAGCTCGGGACAGGGGGCCGGGGAGCTGTTTTTT.

The rearrangement uses TRBV4-1 and TRBJ2-2; 12 bases map to TRBD2. The V gene end was trimmed by 8 bases and the J gene end by 3 bases; junction bases not matched to a gene: 7. The CDR3 consists of 16 residues. Germline assignment: CDR1 MGHRA and CDR2 YSYEKL. The CDR3 coding sequence is TGCGCCAGCCGCACAGGACTAGCGGGACACACCGGGGAGCTGTTTTTT. Translated, it gives CASRTGLAGHTGELFF.

This clone was picked up a small number of times. Here the CDR3 reads CASSLGRRDRDVYF. The CDR3 DNA is TGTGCCAGCAGTTTAGGCCGCCGGGACAGGGATGTGTACTTC. V and J are TRBV28 and TRBJ2-7, with TRBD1 identical over 9 bases. The ends lost 2 bases at V and 12 bases at J; junction bases unmatched: 11. Germline assignment: CDR1 MDHEN and CDR2 SYDVKM. The CDR3 runs to 14 residues.

V is TRBV27 and J is TRBJ1-4; unclear D gene. The CDR3 spans 14 residues. CDR1 MNHEY and CDR2 SMNVEV come from the germline V gene (reference sequence). V lost 2 bases to trimming and J lost 5 bases, with 9 bases between them. CDR3 residues: CASSLRPINEKLFF. CDR3 DNA sequence: TGTGCCAGCAGTTTAAGGCCGATCAATGAAAAACTGTTTTTT.

This clone turned up a few times. The V call is TRBV7-8, the J call TRBJ1-6; D perhaps matches TRBD1 (6 bases). The V and J ends lost 2 bases and 2 bases respectively, with 13 bases between them. CDR1 and CDR2 (germline): SGHVS, FQNEAQ. This CDR3 comprises 17 residues. The CDR3, as DNA: TGTGCCAGCAGCTTAATGTCGGCAGGGGCCTATAATTCACCCCTCCACTTT. It codes for CASSLMSAGAYNSPLHF.

The J gene is TRBJ2-2, the V gene TRBV10-3; a weak D match, TRBD1 (6 bases). The CDR3 is made up of 15 amino acids. V shed 4 bases and J shed 1 base, with 10 bases lying between them. The germline V gene has CDR1 ENHRY and CDR2 SYGVKD. CDR3 protein: CAISGRDKNTGELFF. CDR3 nucleotides: TGTGCCATCAGTGGAAGGGACAAGAACACCGGGGAGCTGTTTTTT.

J is TRBJ1-1 and V is TRBV28, with D unresolved. Germline values: CDR1 MDHEN, CDR2 SYDVKM. Trimming pared 6 bases from V and 10 bases from J, leaving 9 bases between. CDR3 length equals 10 residues. The CDR3 is CASSRLRAFF. The CDR3 nucleotides are TGTGCCAGCAGCCGACTTCGAGCTTTCTTT. The full variable domain, in which reference TRBV28 and TRBJ1-1 provide the parts outside the CDR3, is DVKVTQSSRYLVKRTGEKVFLECVQDMDHENMFWYRQDPGLGLRLIYFSYDVKMKEKGDIPEGYSVSREKKERFSLILESASTNQTSMYLCASSRLRAFFGQGTRLTVV.

The V gene is TRBV5-1, the J gene TRBJ1-1, with D uncertain. The CDR3 loop spans 14 amino acids. Germline V gene lookup returns CDR1 SGHRS and CDR2 YFSETQ. Trimming pared 3 bases from V and 3 bases from J, leaving 12 bases between. The CDR3 spells CASSYGRLDTEAFF. Here the CDR3 DNA reads TGCGCCAGCAGCTATGGGCGACTTGACACTGAAGCTTTCTTT.

The sample holds a few counts of this clone. This chain connects TRBV6-5 to TRBJ1-5, with TRBD1 as a possible D gene (5 bases). V was trimmed by 6 bases and J by 6 bases, leaving 18 bases between them. This CDR3 contains 15 residues. CDR1 and CDR2 (germline): MNHEY, SVGAGI. CDR3 residues: CASRPAQAGGQPQHF. In DNA form, the CDR3 reads TGTGCCAGCAGACCCGCCCAGGCCGGGGGTCAGCCCCAGCATTTT.

This clone was counted only a few times. The rearrangement links TRBV30 to TRBJ2-3; 11 bases map to TRBD2. V was pared by 8 bases and J by 4 bases, with 11 bases of the junction left unmatched. Germline loops: CDR1 GTSNPN, CDR2 SVGIG (reference sequence). The CDR3 loop spans 15 amino acids. The CDR3 nucleotides are TGTGCCAAAAGATTAGCGGGAGGGGCCCCAGATACGCAGTATTTT. The encoded protein is CAKRLAGGAPDTQYF.

The chain carries TRBV14 and TRBJ1-1; D gene unclear. Trimming left V 5 bases short and J 9 bases short, with 13 bases between. CDR1 SGHDN and CDR2 FVKESK come from the germline V gene. The CDR3 spans 12 residues. DNA of the CDR3: TGTGCCAGCAGCTGGACTCAATCAAAAGCTTTCTTT. Translating it yields CASSWTQSKAFF.

This clone showed up just a few times. Here the CDR3 DNA reads TGTGCCAGTAAAATTCCGGGACAGGGACTTTCGGGTGGTCAGCCCCAGCATTTT. This encodes CASKIPGQGLSGGQPQHF. The chain has TRBV19 and TRBJ1-5; 9 positions agree with TRBD1. V was clipped by 7 bases and J by 6 bases; unmatched bases: 19. The V gene's germline CDR1 is LNHDA and CDR2 SQIVND (reference sequence). CDR3 length: 18 residues.

This clone was counted between two and nine times. The chain combines TRBV5-1 with TRBJ2-5; D gene unclear. The CDR3 runs to 15 residues. The germline CDR1 and CDR2 sequences are SGHRS and YFSETQ. Trimming cost V 0 bases and J 3 bases, with 12 bases left between them. The CDR3 region is CASSLGQDIEETQYF. In DNA, the CDR3 is TGCGCCAGCAGCTTGGGGCAGGATATTGAAGAGACCCAGTACTTC.

In this sample, this clone turned up a few times. The chain combines TRBV7-8 with TRBJ2-2; D uncertain. Germline V gene data show CDR1 as SGHVS and CDR2 as FQNEAQ. V was pared by 4 bases and J by 7 bases, with 16 bases between. The CDR3 contains 15 residues. The CDR3 loop is CASSSQALTGGELFF. Here the CDR3 DNA reads TGTGCCAGCAGCTCTCAAGCACTAACGGGCGGGGAGCTGTTTTTT. Drawing the rest from reference TRBV7-8 and TRBJ2-2, the complete variable domain is GAGVSQSPRYKVAKRGQDVALRCDPISGHVSLFWYQQALGQGPEFLTYFQNEAQLDKSGLPSDRFFAERPEGSVSTLKIQRTQQEDSAVYLCASSSQALTGGELFFGEGSRLTVL.